The sequence of this T cell receptor beta chain was determined in a study of blood T cells in healthy people across ages (dated by TCRdb to the mid-2010s). For the study in its entirety: In model experiments, roughly one uniquely barcoded TCR beta cDNA molecule per two T cells was captured by template switching. To track age-related changes in TCR beta repertoire diversity, the study relied on deep sequencing normalized with unique cDNA molecular identifiers. Two additional independent replicas of 1 million unique cDNA reads from the same blood draw were analyzed for two donors (one aged 18 to 29 and one aged 80 or older). Donors of different ages were randomly distributed across sequencing lanes to avoid experimental bias. The donors were divided into four age groups: young (average approximately 16 years), middle-aged (approximately 41), aged (approximately 64) and long-lived (nearly 85).

The donors were some 39 Caucasian individuals from Russia, aged roughly 6 to 90 years, who were systemically healthy. Each donor gave ten milliliters of peripheral blood, collected into EDTA-treated Vacutainer tubes. Ficoll-Paque density-gradient centrifugation was used to isolate PBMCs, with at least 6.5 million per sample. Trizol reagent was used to extract total RNA from the PBMCs, yielding at least 6 micrograms per sample. For every donor, flow cytometry on a PBMC aliquot measured the percentage of naive CD45RAhigh/CD27high T cells. The study at large found these results: The long-lived group showed more naive CD4+ T cells, fewer expanded clones and increased TCR diversity than the aged group, suggesting age selection. Observed TCR beta diversity per million T cells fell roughly linearly with age, and a significant reduction was already apparent by age about 43. Observed TCR beta diversity correlated strongly with the percentage of naive T cells measured by flow cytometry. Total diversity estimates from one million sequenced T cells were considered lower bounds and underestimates. Donor CMV infection status was unknown, potentially confounding age-related changes in expanded clonotypes. Bulk unsorted PBMC profiling prevented conclusive comparison of naive and antigen-experienced compartments.

A note on this clonotype: Its antigen remains unidentified. The record has no base qualities; no much larger clone is one base away.

The library was made by 5' RACE. Sequenced on an Illumina HiSeq 2500. A second roughly 6 to 11 cycle PCR used a sample-barcoded 5' primer and a J-beta primer mix. A unique molecular identifier was introduced onto each TCR beta cDNA molecule by a template-switch 5' adaptor carrying 12 random nucleotides. Each sample yielded at least 3 million CDR3-containing paired-end reads. First-strand cDNA synthesis was performed from all RNA using the Mint cDNA synthesis kit, with priming by a TRBC-specific oligonucleotide. Following uracil-DNA glycosylase treatment, all cDNA underwent a first 18-cycle PCR with the universal primers M1SS and BC2_uni_R. Under the source paper's analysis protocol: Normalization of each sample was performed by random selection of 1 million high-quality reads, each carrying a distinct molecular identifier. Instead of being binned into consensus sequences, reads that shared molecular identifiers were thrown out. MiTCR, run with a Q25 quality threshold and the strictest error-elimination algorithm, handled CDR3 identification, clonotype clustering and error correction. A nonparametric unseen species model using Euler transformation provided a lower-bound estimate of total TCR beta diversity. Clones were called with MiXCR by TCRdb after fastp trimmed the public reads at Q25, and only in-frame beta chains were retained. Rows with a matching CDR3 protein are joined into one entry that keeps the most common DNA and genes. TCRdb assigned the V and J calls; the authors' analysis was not used. Counted in this sample were some 1.4 million distinct CDR3 sequences; about 40% of them appeared once. The ten largest clones take up 7% to 9.5% of the sample.

V and J lose 4 bases and 9 bases, and a span of 22 bases separates them. There are 15 amino acids in the CDR3, from cysteine to phenylalanine inclusive. Kept here is only the CDR3 DNA, which spans 45 bases and is read in frame from base 1. According to the germline V gene (reference sequence), CDR1 reads SEHNR and CDR2 reads FQNEAQ. Sequencing used blood. The chain is made from TRBV7-9 and TRBJ2-7, with a tentative D gene TRBD1 over 6 matching bases. This clonotype was obtained from a woman aged 18-30 years in good health. The CDR3 here reads CASSSLGTFQGGQYF. The sequenced DNA is TGTGCCAGCAGCTCTCTCGGGACATTTCAAGGAGGGCAGTACTTC.